This T cell receptor beta chain was profiled in a study of CD8+ T cells in alopecia areata. Reverse transcribed after extraction, RNA yielded cDNA as the sequencing template. The repertoire was sequenced with immunoSEQ multiplex PCR; TCRdb's copy has only in-frame clones and lacks some. The sample lists some 130,000 clones; approximately 48% were seen once. The CDR3 sequence is 14 residues long. V shed 2 bases, J shed 8 bases, and the junction held 5 bases outside the gene matches. The V gene's germline CDR1 is GTSNPN and CDR2 SVGIG (reference sequence). The sequencing here drew on CD8+ T cells sorted from blood, taken at week 0. The chain combines TRBV30 with TRBJ2-1; 11 bases are a match to TRBD2. The TCR comes from a human donor with alopecia areata. The CDR3 here is CAWSHSGGADEQFF. The DNA of the CDR3 is TGTGCCTGGAGTCATAGCGGGGGGGCCGATGAGCAGTTCTTC.